This passage covers 25 T cell receptor beta chains from one sample sequenced in a study of molecular identifiers for immune sequencing clone quantification. MiXCR was run by TCRdb on the PCR reads, yielding one entry per CDR3 protein. The table has around 40,000 distinct CDR3 sequences, 19% seen once. The sample consisted of naive CD8+ T cells from blood, with Jurkat cell RNA spiked in. Subset: FACS-sorted CD8+CD4-CCR7+CD45RA+ naive T cells. The source is a human donor in good health. Some libraries in this study had Jurkat cell RNA spiked in.

This clonotype was recorded a few times. This chain joins TRBV11-2 and TRBJ2-1; D is possibly TRBD1 (6 bases). The CDR3 spans 15 residues. V was shortened by 4 bases and J by 1 base, with 11 bases between the two germline ends. Germline V gives CDR1 SGHAT, CDR2 FQNNGV. CDR3 nucleotides: TGTGCCAGCAGCTACAGGGCCAGTTCCTACAATGAGCAGTTCTTC. Its protein product is CASSYRASSYNEQFF.

Concerning this clonotype itself: This clone may be a read error of a much larger clone one base away. The chain uses TRBV5-4 and TRBJ2-7; a possible D gene is TRBD1 (6 bases). CDR3 length: 13 amino acids. Germline-derived CDR1 and CDR2 are SGHNT and YYREEE (reference sequence). The CDR3 sequence is CAGSPDSSYEQYF. CDR3 bases: TGTGCCGGCAGCCCGGACAGCTCCTACGAGCAGTACTTC.

The chain joins TRBV12-3 or TRBV12-4 to TRBJ2-5, with D possibly being TRBD2 (5 bases). This CDR3 has 12 amino acids. V was shortened by 5 bases and J by 4 bases, with 8 bases between the two germline ends. CDR3 sequence: CASSTRPETQYF. DNA of the CDR3: TGTGCCAGCAGTACTAGACCAGAGACCCAGTACTTC.

This clonotype has ten or more counts. The rearrangement uses TRBV6-2 or TRBV6-3 and TRBJ2-3; TRBD2 aligns across 8 bases. J lost 0 bases, V lost 0 bases, and 2 bases had no gene match. CDR1 is MNHEY and CDR2 is SVGEGT in the germline V gene. This CDR3 contains 16 residues. CDR3 in amino acids: CASSYSVAGSTDTQYF. The CDR3 DNA reads as TGTGCCAGCAGTTACTCCGTAGCGGGGAGCACAGATACGCAGTATTTT.

Note on this clonotype: This sequence may be a read error, since a much larger clone differs from it by one base. The chain links TRBV12-3 or TRBV12-4 to TRBJ1-5, with a possible D match to TRBD1 (5 bases). The CDR3 runs 16 residues. Trimming took 3 bases from V and 3 from J, leaving 15 bases between them. CDR3 DNA sequence: TGTGCCAGCAGTTTTTCGGCTGGGGGTTTCAATCAGCCCCAGCATTTT. It encodes CASSFSAGGFNQPQHF.

For this clonotype: This may come from a read error, since a much larger clone is one base off. The J gene is TRBJ2-5, the V gene TRBV27; D possibly uses TRBD1 or TRBD2 (5 bases each). The germline gives CDR1 MNHEY, CDR2 SMNVEV (reference sequence). CDR3 length: 13 residues. CDR3 coding DNA: TGTGCCAGCGGTTTAAGGGGAGTTGAGACCCAGTACTTC. As protein: CASGLRGVETQYF.

As regards this clonotype: A much larger clone is a single base away; this may be a read error. The V and J genes are TRBV19 and TRBJ2-1; 12 positions match TRBD2. CDR3 length: 15 residues. Per the germline V gene, CDR1 is LNHDA and CDR2 is SQIVND (reference sequence). The CDR3 DNA sequence: TGTGCCAGTAGTCTAGCGGGAGGGCCGGGCAATGAGAAGTTCTTC. Its protein is CASSLAGGPGNEKFF.

By share, this clonotype ranks as medium-sized. The chain links TRBV7-2 to TRBJ2-3; no clear D gene. V lost 6 bases, J lost 0 bases, and 7 bases lay in between. The CDR3 loop spans 13 amino acids. CDR1 and CDR2 (germline): SGHTA, FQGNSA. CDR3 protein: CASSRDSTDTQYF. The DNA of the CDR3 is TGTGCCAGCAGTCGCGACAGCACAGATACGCAGTATTTT.

This clonotype was seen a handful of times. Germline is not matched at one junction end, which may reflect a read error. The chain carries TRBV9 and TRBJ2-3, with 10 bases aligning to TRBD2. This CDR3 has 16 amino acids. Germline V gene data show CDR1 as SGDLS and CDR2 as YYNGEE. In DNA form, the CDR3 reads TGTGCCGGCAGCGTAGCGTCTAGCGGGAGAACAGATACGCAGTATTTT. Translating it yields CAGSVASSGRTDTQYF.

This clonotype turned up a few times. The chain has TRBV27 and TRBJ1-5, with 7 bases identical to TRBD1. The J segment lost 1 base and the V segment lost 6 bases, leaving 6 bases of the junction unmatched. Germline V CDR1 and CDR2: MNHEY, SMNVEV (reference sequence). This CDR3 contains 15 residues. CDR3 sequence: CASRTGPSSNQPQHF. CDR3 DNA sequence: TGTGCCAGCAGGACAGGGCCCTCCAGCAATCAGCCCCAGCATTTT.

This clonotype has a count of ten or more. The chain recombines TRBV25-1 with TRBJ2-5; D possibly corresponds to TRBD1 (7 bases). CDR1 and CDR2 (germline): MGHDK, SYGVNS. Trimming pared 0 bases from V and 7 bases from J, leaving 21 bases between. This CDR3 is 17 amino acids long. CDR3 residues: CASSEYIDREALGTQYF. In nucleotides, the CDR3 is TGTGCCAGCAGTGAATATATAGACAGGGAGGCGCTGGGGACCCAGTACTTC.

In this sample, this clonotype turned up many times. The chain is built from TRBV11-2 and TRBJ2-2, with D uncertain. Trimming took off 1 base at V and 9 bases at J, with 3 bases between the two ends. This CDR3 is 11 amino acids long. CDR1 SGHAT and CDR2 FQNNGV come from the germline V gene. Here the CDR3 DNA reads TGTGCCAGCAGCTTAGTCCGGGAGCTGTTTTTT. The encoded protein is CASSLVRELFF.

For this clonotype: Given a much more abundant clone one base away, this may be a read error. V usage is TRBV7-9 and J usage is TRBJ2-7; D might be TRBD1 or TRBD2, each matching 5 bases. This CDR3 is 18 amino acids long. Trimming shortened V by 5 bases and J by 4 bases, and 27 bases separated the two germline ends. CDR1 is SEHNR and CDR2 is FQNEAQ in the germline V gene (reference sequence). CDR3 bases: TGTGCCAGCAGCCGCCAGAGAGGGGAAGGGGCTCTGGCATACGAGCAGTACTTC. The encoded protein is CASSRQRGEGALAYEQYF.

With regard to this clonotype: This may be a read error, as it is one base from a much larger clone. This chain connects TRBV28 to TRBJ1-6; D remains unclear. V lost 6 bases to trimming and J lost 11 bases, with 11 bases between them. This CDR3 is 12 amino acids long. The germline V gene has CDR1 MDHEN and CDR2 SYDVKM. The CDR3 sequence is CASSPLSPPLHF. As DNA, the CDR3 is TGTGCCAGCAGCCCCCTGAGTCCACCCCTCCACTTT. The full variable domain, rest sourced from reference TRBV28 and TRBJ1-6, is DVKVTQSSRYLVKRTGEKVFLECVQDMDHENMFWYRQDPGLGLRLIYFSYDVKMKEKGDIPEGYSVSREKKERFSLILESASTNQTSMYLCASSPLSPPLHFGNGTRLTVT.

This clonotype was found many times. The chain has TRBV5-6 and TRBJ2-7; TRBD1 matches 8 bases. CDR1 and CDR2 (germline): SGHDT, YYEEEE. The CDR3 sequence is 13 residues long. J gave up 5 bases and V 2 bases, and 3 bases lay outside the gene matches. CDR3 residues: CASSLGQGNEQYF. CDR3 nucleotides: TGTGCCAGCAGCTTAGGACAGGGTAACGAGCAGTACTTC.

This clonotype was counted many times. The rearrangement links TRBV30 to TRBJ2-2, with TRBD2 as a possible D gene (5 bases). This CDR3 has 13 amino acids. Trimming shortened V by 3 bases and J by 2 bases, and 7 bases separated the two germline ends. Germline V gene lookup returns CDR1 GTSNPN and CDR2 SVGIG (reference sequence). CDR3 sequence: CAWRRANTGELFF. For the CDR3, the DNA is TGTGCCTGGAGGAGGGCTAACACCGGGGAGCTGTTTTTT.

A word on this clonotype: A much larger clone lies one base from this, so it may be a read error. J is TRBJ2-7 and V is TRBV14; D is uncertain. Germline loops: CDR1 SGHDN, CDR2 FVKESK. CDR3 size: 15 residues. CDR3 region: CVSSRYGVSSYEQYF. The DNA for the CDR3 is TGTGTCAGCAGCCGATACGGAGTAAGCTCCTACGAGCAGTACTTC.

Judged by abundance, this clonotype is medium-sized. The J gene is TRBJ2-3, the V gene TRBV5-4, with D maybe TRBD1 (5 bases). Trimming took 4 bases from V and 2 from J, leaving 8 bases between them. The CDR3 runs 13 residues. The V gene's germline CDR1 is SGHNT and CDR2 YYREEE (reference sequence). The CDR3 spells CASSQGFTDTQYF. The DNA of the CDR3 is TGTGCCAGCAGCCAGGGATTCACAGATACGCAGTATTTT.

This clonotype was observed many times. The chain carries TRBV28 and TRBJ2-2, with D unclear. Looked up from germline, CDR1 is MDHEN and CDR2 is SYDVKM. Trimming left V 6 bases short and J 6 bases short, with 20 bases between. The CDR3 length is 16 residues. The CDR3 coding sequence is TGTGCCAGCAGCTACTTATGGGAACCAGGTTCCGGGGAGCTGTTTTTT. Translation: CASSYLWEPGSGELFF.

Ten or more counts support this clonotype. V gene TRBV20-1 combines with J gene TRBJ2-5, with 13 positions matching TRBD2. CDR1 and CDR2 from the germline V gene are DFQATT and SNEGSKA (reference sequence). The CDR3 runs to 15 residues. The ends lost 0 bases at V and 2 bases at J; junction bases unmatched: 0. The CDR3 nucleotides are TGCAGTGCTAGAGAACTAGCGGGAGGGCAAGAGACCCAGTACTTC. It translates to CSARELAGGQETQYF.

This clonotype was seen at least ten times. The rearrangement uses TRBV5-5 and TRBJ1-4; D not certain. The CDR3 has 13 residues. CDR1 is SGHKS, CDR2 YYEKEE, per germline (reference sequence). V was trimmed by 4 bases and J by 5 bases, leaving 9 bases between them. The CDR3 sequence is CASSPPSNEKLFF. Written as DNA, the CDR3 is TGTGCCAGCAGCCCACCTTCGAATGAAAAACTGTTTTTT.

This clonotype was recorded at least ten times. The chain recombines TRBV3-1 with TRBJ2-5; TRBD2 agrees at 8 bases. The CDR3 covers 16 residues. Germline V gene lookup returns CDR1 LGHDT and CDR2 YNNKEL (reference sequence). Unmatched junction bases numbered 8, after V lost 0 bases and J lost 5 bases. CDR3 sequence (DNA): TGTGCCAGCAGCCAAGAGACAAGGGGACTAGATGAGACCCAGTACTTC. Translated, it gives CASSQETRGLDETQYF.

The rearrangement uses TRBV5-1 and TRBJ1-1; the D is unclear. Between the trimmed V and J ends, which lost 4 bases and 6 bases, there was a span of 16 bases. This CDR3 region has 14 residues. Germline-derived CDR1 and CDR2 are SGHRS and YFSETQ. For the CDR3, the DNA is TGCGCCAGCAGCCCCTCGGCCGGGCGGGCTGAAGCTTTCTTT. It specifies CASSPSAGRAEAFF. Combining the CDR3 with reference TRBV5-1 and TRBJ1-1 gives the whole variable domain KAGVTQTPRYLIKTRGQQVTLSCSPISGHRSVSWYQQTPGQGLQFLFEYFSETQRNKGNFPGRFSGRQFSNSRSEMNVSTLELGDSALYLCASSPSAGRAEAFFGQGTRLTVV.

As to this clonotype: A single base separates this from a much larger clone, so it may be a read error. J is TRBJ2-5 and V is TRBV27, with D perhaps being TRBD1 or TRBD2 (5 bases each). The CDR3 consists of 15 residues. Germline assignment: CDR1 MNHEY and CDR2 SMNVEV (reference sequence). The V and J ends lost 0 bases and 4 bases respectively, with 12 bases between them. CDR3 amino acids: CASSLSGPIRETQYF. CDR3 DNA: TGTGCCAGCAGTTTATCGGGACCGATACGAGAGACCCAGTACTTC.

In this sample, this clonotype turned up many times. This chain joins TRBV28 and TRBJ2-2; the D gene is possibly TRBD2 (5 bases). Per germline, CDR1 MDHEN and CDR2 SYDVKM. Trimming cost V 2 bases and J 4 bases, with 11 bases left between them. This CDR3 contains 15 residues. The CDR3 here is CASSLLWAGTGELFF. The CDR3 bases are TGTGCCAGCAGTTTACTCTGGGCGGGCACCGGGGAGCTGTTTTTT.